This T cell receptor beta chain was recorded in a study of cytomegalovirus exposure and HLA in healthy donors. Study results and caveats: Later analysis associated a missense DCLRE1C variant with TCR beta V- and J-gene trimming.

As to this clone: What it binds is not known.

In the PCR, 60 Vbeta and 13 Jbeta primers were used. This table comes from immunoSEQ multiplex PCR, and its TCRdb copy is limited to in-frame clones, with some not included. The sample lists 200,000 or so clones, about 79% occurring once. Sequencing input: PBMCs. The sequence came from a boy between 2 and 10 years old in good health and CMV-seronegative.

CDR3: CASSPSGGRRDEQFF. DNA for the CDR3: TGTGCCAGCAGCCCCAGCGGGGGACGACGTGATGAGCAGTTCTTC. The gene calls are TRBV7-3 and TRBJ2-1; 8 positions match TRBD2. The CDR3 loop spans 15 amino acids. Trimming at V came to 5 bases and at J to 8 bases, leaving 11 bases not matched to a gene. Germline CDR1 and CDR2: SGHTA and FQGTGA.